A single sample is the source of the 10 T cell receptor beta chains below, sequenced in a study of T cells in localized non-small cell lung cancer. The repertoire was sequenced with immunoSEQ multiplex PCR; TCRdb's copy has only in-frame clones and lacks some. Of 20,000 to 25,000 clones listed, 89% are singletons. Sequencing used peripheral blood, obtained before any cancer treatment. Receptors were obtained from a man aged 35 to 69 with stage I squamous cell lung carcinoma.

V gene TRBV29-1 combines with J gene TRBJ1-1; no firm D call. Germline V gives CDR1 SQVTM, CDR2 ANQGSEA. V was trimmed by 1 base and J by 4 bases, leaving 7 bases between them. This CDR3 comprises 12 residues. Written as DNA, the CDR3 is TGCAGCGTTGAAGTGCCGGGCACTGAAGCTTTCTTT. Translating it yields CSVEVPGTEAFF.

V is TRBV4-1 and J is TRBJ2-4; the D gene is possibly TRBD1 (6 bases). CDR1 MGHRA and CDR2 YSYEKL come from the germline V gene. This CDR3 is built from 16 residues. V was cut by 4 bases and J by 3 bases, with 16 bases left in between. Here the CDR3 DNA reads TGCGCCAGCAGCCCCGACAGGAGTGCAGGCAAAAACATTCAGTACTTC. Amino acids: CASSPDRSAGKNIQYF.

The V call is TRBV4-1, the J call TRBJ2-3; 11 nucleotides match TRBD2. Trimming cost V 2 bases and J 0 bases; bases outside gene matches: 4. This CDR3 is built from 17 residues. Germline lookup yields CDR1 MGHRA and CDR2 YSYEKL. CDR3 sequence (DNA): TGCGCCAGCAGCCAATCCCCTAGCGGGGGGAGCACAGATACGCAGTATTTT. Translated, it gives CASSQSPSGGSTDTQYF.

The gene calls are TRBV7-2 and TRBJ2-3; no clear D. The length of the CDR3 is 14 residues. Germline CDR1 is SGHTA and CDR2 is FQGNSA. The ends were cut back, 5 bases at V and 1 base at J, with 10 bases in the middle. For the CDR3, the DNA is TGTGCCAGCAGCACAGACCCTGGCACAGATACGCAGTATTTT. This codes for CASSTDPGTDTQYF.

The CDR3 bases are TGTGCCAGCTCACTTGTTCCCGGGACACCAAATTCACCCCTCCACTTT. It is translated as CASSLVPGTPNSPLHF. The chain carries TRBV18 and TRBJ1-6; weak D call: TRBD1 (6 bases). The V end lost 4 bases, the J end lost 7 bases, and 17 bases lay between the germline ends. The CDR3 spans 16 residues. Germline V gene lookup returns CDR1 KGHSH and CDR2 LQKENI.

The chain carries TRBV4-3 and TRBJ2-2, with D possibly called TRBD1 or TRBD2 (6 bases each). The length of the CDR3 is 18 residues. Germline CDR1 reads LGHNA; CDR2 reads YSLEER. Trimming left V 3 bases short and J 2 bases short, with 19 bases between. This chain's CDR3 is CASSHSTIGGPNTGELFF. In DNA, the CDR3 is TGCGCCAGCAGCCATTCCACAATCGGGGGCCCCAACACCGGGGAGCTGTTTTTT.

The chain links TRBV9 to TRBJ2-1; 8 bases are a match to TRBD2. The CDR3 contains 13 residues. The germline V gene encodes CDR1 SGDLS and CDR2 YYNGEE. V shed 4 bases and J 14 bases; nucleotides not matched to a gene: 11. The chain's CDR3 is CASSPGGADTKFF. DNA for the CDR3: TGTGCCAGCAGCCCCGGGGGGGCTGATACGAAGTTCTTC.

V usage is TRBV9 and J usage is TRBJ1-1, with D uncertain. The V end lost 3 bases, the J end lost 8 bases, and 11 bases lay between the germline ends. Germline V CDR1 and CDR2: SGDLS, YYNGEE. CDR3 length equals 12 residues. The CDR3 is CASSGRGQEAFF. Written as DNA, the CDR3 is TGTGCCAGCAGCGGTCGGGGTCAGGAAGCTTTCTTT. The full variable domain, rest sourced from reference TRBV9 and TRBJ1-1, is DSGVTQTPKHLITATGQRVTLRCSPRSGDLSVYWYQQSLDQGLQFLIQYYNGEERAKGNILERFSAQQFPDLHSELNLSSLELGDSALYFCASSGRGQEAFFGQGTRLTVV.

This chain connects TRBV2 to TRBJ2-5; 9 positions match TRBD1. There are 14 residues in the CDR3. Germline V gene sequence: CDR1 SNHLY, CDR2 FYNNEI. Trimming cost V 4 bases and J 4 bases; bases outside gene matches: 4. This CDR3 reads CASSGYRGRETQYF. Written as DNA, the CDR3 is TGTGCCAGCAGTGGGTACAGGGGGCGAGAGACCCAGTACTTC.

The chain is built from TRBV2 and TRBJ2-3, with D unclear. CDR1 and CDR2 from the germline V gene are SNHLY and FYNNEI. Deletions cut 7 bases from V and 0 bases from J, with 11 bases between. The length of the CDR3 is 14 residues. CDR3 sequence: CASTLDASTDTQYF. Written as DNA, the CDR3 is TGTGCCAGCACGCTCGACGCTAGCACAGATACGCAGTATTTT.